These 9 T cell receptor beta chains were sequenced from one sample in a study of technical replicates of blood from four donors. Assay: immunoSEQ multiplex PCR; the TCRdb copy retains only in-frame clones and omits some. Found here are approximately 89,000 clones, around 95% of them singletons; the top ten hold 0.24%. The sample consisted of T cells isolated from PBMCs. These receptors all come from a human donor in good health.

This chain uses TRBV7-2 with TRBJ2-5; no reliable D call. V was pared by 6 bases and J by 3 bases, with 14 bases between. Germline CDR1 SGHTA, CDR2 FQGNSA. This CDR3 contains 14 residues. CDR3 coding DNA: TGTGCCAGCAGTTTGGGCTATCATGAAGAGACCCAGTACTTC. It encodes CASSLGYHEETQYF.

The genes are TRBV11-2 and TRBJ1-1; 9 bases are a match to TRBD1. CDR1 SGHAT and CDR2 FQNNGV come from the germline V gene. Trimming at V came to 0 bases and at J to 7 bases, leaving 6 bases not matched to a gene. CDR3 size: 15 residues. CDR3 protein: CASSLDYTGGIEAFF. The CDR3 DNA sequence: TGTGCCAGCAGCTTAGATTATACAGGGGGCATTGAAGCTTTCTTT.

The chain uses TRBV19 and TRBJ2-7; TRBD2 matches 9 bases. Germline loops: CDR1 LNHDA, CDR2 SQIVND (reference sequence). V was clipped by 4 bases and J by 5 bases; unmatched bases: 6. The CDR3 contains 14 residues. The chain's CDR3 is CASSSLAGSHEQYF. In nucleotides, the CDR3 is TGTGCCAGTAGTAGTCTAGCGGGATCCCACGAGCAGTACTTC.

V is TRBV5-6 and J is TRBJ1-2, with D hard to call. Trimming took 5 bases from V and 4 from J, leaving 12 bases between them. This CDR3 comprises 13 residues. Germline CDR1 is SGHDT and CDR2 is YYEEEE. Written as DNA, the CDR3 is TGTGCCAGCAGTTCAGACACAAGCTATGGCTACACCTTC. Amino acids: CASSSDTSYGYTF.

V and J are TRBV27 and TRBJ2-5; D remains unclear. This CDR3 contains 14 residues. Germline CDR1 reads MNHEY; CDR2 reads SMNVEV (reference sequence). V dropped 1 base and J dropped 1 base, with 7 bases sitting between them. The DNA of the CDR3 is TGTGCCAGCAGTTTATTCGGTGTCCAAGAGACCCAGTACTTC. Translated, it gives CASSLFGVQETQYF.

The V gene is TRBV5-1, the J gene TRBJ1-1, with 7 bases matching TRBD1. The germline CDR1 and CDR2 sequences are SGHRS and YFSETQ. With V trimmed by 8 bases and J by 1 base, 5 bases remained unmatched. The CDR3 contains 13 residues. The CDR3 sequence is CASRQGWNTEAFF. The CDR3 DNA follows: TGCGCCAGTAGACAGGGATGGAACACTGAAGCTTTCTTT. Using reference TRBV5-1 and TRBJ1-1 for the parts outside the CDR3, the full variable domain is KAGVTQTPRYLIKTRGQQVTLSCSPISGHRSVSWYQQTPGQGLQFLFEYFSETQRNKGNFPGRFSGRQFSNSRSEMNVSTLELGDSALYLCASRQGWNTEAFFGQGTRLTVV.

This chain connects TRBV7-9 to TRBJ1-2; D remains ambiguous. The CDR3 is 14 residues long. Germline V CDR1 and CDR2: SEHNR, FQNEAQ (reference sequence). Trimming took off 1 base at V and 8 bases at J, with 14 bases between the two ends. CDR3 region: CASSLGSTSGGYTF. The CDR3 DNA sequence: TGTGCCAGCAGCTTAGGATCCACCTCGGGAGGCTACACCTTC. Full variable domain (rest looked up from reference TRBV7-9 and TRBJ1-2): DTGVSQNPRHKITKRGQNVTFRCDPISEHNRLYWYRQTLGQGPEFLTYFQNEAQLEKSRLLSDRFSAERPKGSFSTLEIQRTEQGDSAMYLCASSLGSTSGGYTFGSGTRLTVV.

The V call is TRBV11-2, the J call TRBJ1-4, with a weak D call TRBD1 (5 bases). Germline CDR1 reads SGHAT; CDR2 reads FQNNGV. This CDR3 spans 17 amino acids. Trimming left V 3 bases short and J 6 bases short, with 20 bases between. The CDR3 DNA reads TGTGCCAGCAGCTTCAGTAAGGACACCCGGTGGGATGAAAAACTGTTTTTT. Its translation is CASSFSKDTRWDEKLFF.

The chain uses TRBV10-1 and TRBJ2-5, with 7 bases fitting TRBD1. The CDR3 is 12 amino acids. Trimming removed 6 bases from V and 4 bases from J; junction bases left unmatched: 2. Per the germline V gene, CDR1 is WNHNN and CDR2 is SYGVQD (reference sequence). In DNA, the CDR3 is TGCGCCAGCAGCTCAGGGGGAGAGACCCAGTACTTC. Translating it yields CASSSGGETQYF.